This T cell receptor beta chain originates from a study of shared T cell receptors in the human thymus. This CDR3 is 16 amino acids long. The germline V and J ends were trimmed by 3 bases and 4 bases, with 15 bases remaining between them. Germline V gives CDR1 LGHNA, CDR2 YNFKEQ. Only in-frame clones appear in the TCRdb table, and some are missing; sequencing was by immunoSEQ multiplex PCR. The data show about 610,000 clones, over 75% seen once. These data also featured in a second study, about human thymus T cells. That paper notes: Resections removed during corrective heart surgery provided the thymus tissue used.

Sequencing was carried out using thymocytes. The TCR comes from a boy in the first two years of life with a congenital heart defect. The V gene is TRBV4-2, the J gene TRBJ2-2; D may be TRBD2 (6 bases). The CDR3 DNA sequence: TGTGCCAGCAGCCACAGGATCGGAGGGCCCACCGGGGAGCTGTTTTTT. It codes for CASSHRIGGPTGELFF.